This entry is about one T cell receptor (beta chain). The sample is drawn from a study of blood T cell repertoires in COVID-19. TCRdb keeps only in-frame clones here, not all; method: immunoSEQ multiplex PCR. Of 100,000 to 110,000 clones in the sample, roughly 84% were seen once. The germline V gene encodes CDR1 MNHEY and CDR2 SMNVEV (reference sequence). The J segment lost 0 bases and the V segment lost 3 bases, leaving 0 bases of the junction unmatched. This CDR3 has 15 residues. This TCR was sampled from a human donor in a cohort sampled during active COVID-19. The J gene is TRBJ2-2, the V gene TRBV27, with 8 positions matching TRBD1. Sequencing was done on a sample of peripheral blood. The CDR3 loop is CASSLGQANTGELFF. CDR3 DNA: TGTGCCAGCAGTTTGGGACAGGCGAACACCGGGGAGCTGTTTTTT.